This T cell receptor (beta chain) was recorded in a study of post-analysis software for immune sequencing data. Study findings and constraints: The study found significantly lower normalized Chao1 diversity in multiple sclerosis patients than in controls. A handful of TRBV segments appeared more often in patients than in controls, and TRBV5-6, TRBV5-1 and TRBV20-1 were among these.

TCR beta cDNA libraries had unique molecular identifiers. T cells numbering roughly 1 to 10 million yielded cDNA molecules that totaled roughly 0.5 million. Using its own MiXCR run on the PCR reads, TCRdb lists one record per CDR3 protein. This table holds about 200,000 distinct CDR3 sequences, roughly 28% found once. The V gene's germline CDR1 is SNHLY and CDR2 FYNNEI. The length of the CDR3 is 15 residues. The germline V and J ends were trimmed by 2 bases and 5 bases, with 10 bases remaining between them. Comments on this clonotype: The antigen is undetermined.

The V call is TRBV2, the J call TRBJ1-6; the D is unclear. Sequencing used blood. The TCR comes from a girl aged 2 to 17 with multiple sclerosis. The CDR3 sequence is CASSELSQNNSPLHF. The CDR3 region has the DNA TGTGCCAGCAGTGAACTAAGTCAGAATAATTCACCCCTCCACTTT.